This TCR beta chain was recorded in a study of TIL therapy for anti-PD-1-resistant metastatic lung cancer. Overall study: Most patients had lung adenocarcinoma. Study-wide results and caveats: The baseline peripheral repertoire was partially replaced by infused TIL clonotypes that later decayed. Treatment-naive, never-smoker and oncogene-addicted patients were overrepresented in this highly selected cohort.

V was clipped by 6 bases and J by 6 bases; unmatched bases: 10. Germline V gene lookup returns CDR1 MNHEY and CDR2 SMNVEV (reference sequence). There are 17 residues in the CDR3. This was the immunoSEQ v3 assay. The assay was immunoSEQ multiplex PCR, and TCRdb's table has in-frame clones only and misses some. The sample has just under 60,000 clones; around 69% are singletons. About this clone itself: The antigen remains unidentified.

Time point indicated: pre-treatment sample, taken before nivolumab and TIL therapy. Source: blood, taken at baseline. The rearrangement links TRBV27 to TRBJ2-2; 13 bases are a match to TRBD2. The receptor comes from a person between 25 and 80 years old with non-small cell lung cancer. The CDR3 protein is CASRAAGTSGAAGELFF. The CDR3 DNA is TGTGCCAGCAGGGCAGCCGGGACTAGCGGGGCCGCCGGGGAGCTGTTTTTT.